The 14 T cell receptor beta chains presented below share a single source sample, sequenced in a study of post-analysis software for immune sequencing data. Whole-study results and caveats: TRBV5-6, TRBV5-1 and TRBV20-1 belonged to a set of a handful of TRBV segments that were more frequent in patients than controls.

Unique molecular identifiers had been added to the TCR beta cDNA libraries. From the PCR reads, TCRdb called clonotypes with MiXCR, one entry per CDR3 protein. The data hold hundreds of thousands of distinct CDR3 sequences, with approximately 59% observed a single time. Antigens for these TCRs are unknown. What was sequenced was blood. Every receptor here comes from a girl aged 2-10 years with multiple sclerosis.

The rearrangement links TRBV20-1 to TRBJ2-7; D perhaps matches TRBD1 (6 bases). Germline V gives CDR1 DFQATT, CDR2 SNEGSKA (reference sequence). V gave up 3 bases and J gave up 1 base, with 10 bases separating them. The CDR3 is 13 amino acids. The CDR3 region is CSASPGESYEQYF. In nucleotides, the CDR3 is TGCAGTGCTAGCCCAGGGGAGTCCTACGAGCAGTACTTC.

This clonotype appeared a few times. This chain joins TRBV5-1 and TRBJ2-1; 8 nucleotides match TRBD1. CDR3 size: 16 residues. CDR1 SGHRS and CDR2 YFSETQ come from the germline V gene. Trimming took 4 bases from V and 9 from J; bases not matched to a gene: 15. The CDR3 coding sequence is TGCGCCAGCAGCCTGGCCACCCAGGGGGCTGCCGGTGAGCAGTTCTTC. Translating it yields CASSLATQGAAGEQFF.

This clonotype was counted a few times. The gene calls are TRBV6-5 and TRBJ2-7, with D perhaps matching TRBD1 (6 bases). CDR1 and CDR2 (germline): MNHEY, SVGAGI. This CDR3 is built from 15 residues. Deletions cut 0 bases from V and 0 bases from J, with 9 bases between. The CDR3 spells CASSYSRDNSYEQYF. CDR3 DNA: TGTGCCAGCAGTTACTCGAGGGACAACTCCTACGAGCAGTACTTC.

This clonotype was seen just once. One end of the junction does not line up with germline, which may come from a read error. The gene calls are TRBV3-1 and TRBJ2-5; D ambiguous. This CDR3 is 15 amino acids long. CDR1 is LGHDT and CDR2 is YNNKEL in the germline V gene (reference sequence). The CDR3 DNA is TGTGCCAGCACCCAAAGAGGAGCCCGTGCGGAGACCCAGTACTTC. Its translation is CASTQRGARAETQYF.

V and J are TRBV20-1 and TRBJ2-1; TRBD2 aligns across 8 bases. Losses at the gene ends were 5 bases for V and 5 bases for J; bases not matched to a gene: 8. The CDR3 consists of 14 residues. Germline CDR1 reads DFQATT; CDR2 reads SNEGSKA (reference sequence). DNA of the CDR3: TGCAGTGCTTGTGGACTAGCCAATAACAATGAGCAGTTCTTC. This translates into CSACGLANNNEQFF.

In this sample, this clonotype turned up a few times. The gene calls are TRBV5-1 and TRBJ2-1; TRBD2 aligns across 10 bases. The CDR3 runs to 16 residues. Trimming at V came to 4 bases and at J to 8 bases, leaving 12 bases not matched to a gene. Germline CDR1 and CDR2: SGHRS and YFSETQ. The chain's CDR3 is CASSPALAGEVDEQFF. CDR3 nucleotides: TGCGCCAGCAGCCCCGCTCTAGCGGGAGAGGTGGATGAGCAGTTCTTC.

V gene TRBV7-9 combines with J gene TRBJ1-1; TRBD1 might be the D (5 bases). The CDR3 runs 16 residues. V lost 4 bases and J 4 bases, leaving 19 bases between the germline ends. Germline lookup yields CDR1 SEHNR and CDR2 FQNEAQ (reference sequence). The CDR3: CASSSGGVGFGTEAFF. The DNA for the CDR3 is TGTGCCAGCAGCTCGGGAGGGGTAGGATTTGGCACTGAAGCTTTCTTT.

This rearrangement joins TRBV5-6 to TRBJ2-1; 10 nucleotides align to TRBD1. This CDR3 is built from 16 residues. Germline V gives CDR1 SGHDT, CDR2 YYEEEE. V lost 5 bases to trimming and J lost 2 bases; unmatched junction nucleotides: 7. The CDR3: CASSWAGTGAYNEQFF. The DNA for the CDR3 is TGTGCCAGCAGTTGGGCCGGGACAGGGGCCTACAATGAGCAGTTCTTC.

The genes are TRBV3-1 and TRBJ2-1, with 10 nucleotides matching TRBD2. Germline lookup yields CDR1 LGHDT and CDR2 YNNKEL (reference sequence). This CDR3 spans 15 amino acids. After removal of 2 bases from V and 7 bases from J, the junction contained 5 bases not matched to a gene. CDR3: CASSQWASGRNEQFF. The CDR3 DNA reads as TGTGCCAGCAGCCAATGGGCTAGCGGGAGAAATGAGCAGTTCTTC.

The sample holds one count of this clonotype. The rearrangement uses TRBV2 and TRBJ1-2; weak D call: TRBD1 (6 bases). V was shortened by 6 bases and J by 4 bases, with 15 bases between the two germline ends. Per the germline V gene, CDR1 is SNHLY and CDR2 is FYNNEI. This CDR3 region has 14 residues. CDR3 residues: CASSTTGSVYGYTF. CDR3 nucleotide sequence: TGTGCCAGCAGCACTACAGGGTCGGTCTATGGCTACACCTTC.

A note on this clonotype: The germline gene is not matched at one end of the junction; a read error may be the cause. CDR3 sequence (DNA): TGTACCATCGGCTGGACAGGCCAAGAGACCCAGTACTTC. Its translation is CTIGWTGQETQYF. The V call is TRBV10-3, the J call TRBJ2-5, with TRBD1 matching 7 bases. CDR1 and CDR2 (germline): ENHRY, SYGVKD. The CDR3 contains 13 residues.

The genes are TRBV27 and TRBJ1-4, with D uncertain. The CDR3 covers 16 residues. V was cut by 4 bases and J by 12 bases, with 24 bases left in between. Looked up from germline, CDR1 is MNHEY and CDR2 is SMNVEV (reference sequence). The CDR3 sequence is CASSYDRTGPGAELFF. Here the CDR3 DNA reads TGTGCCAGCAGTTATGACCGGACTGGGCCCGGTGCGGAACTGTTTTTT.

This clonotype showed up just once. The J gene is TRBJ2-3, the V gene TRBV15; D is possibly TRBD1 (6 bases). Trimming took off 2 bases at V and 8 bases at J, with 20 bases between the two ends. The germline CDR1 and CDR2 sequences are LNHNV and YYDKDF (reference sequence). CDR3 length equals 16 residues. In DNA, the CDR3 is TGTGCCACCAGCAGATCTACGACGGGAAACAGGGCTACGCAGTATTTT. Its protein product is CATSRSTTGNRATQYF.

This clonotype occurred a few times. The gene calls are TRBV29-1 and TRBJ2-5; possibly TRBD2 for D (5 bases). With 3 bases removed from V and 1 base from J, the gap between germline ends came to 18 bases. The CDR3 consists of 16 residues. Germline loops: CDR1 SQVTM, CDR2 ANQGSEA. The CDR3 DNA follows: TGCAGCGTTGAGATTGGAGGTCTGCATCTCCAAGAGACCCAGTACTTC. It translates to CSVEIGGLHLQETQYF.